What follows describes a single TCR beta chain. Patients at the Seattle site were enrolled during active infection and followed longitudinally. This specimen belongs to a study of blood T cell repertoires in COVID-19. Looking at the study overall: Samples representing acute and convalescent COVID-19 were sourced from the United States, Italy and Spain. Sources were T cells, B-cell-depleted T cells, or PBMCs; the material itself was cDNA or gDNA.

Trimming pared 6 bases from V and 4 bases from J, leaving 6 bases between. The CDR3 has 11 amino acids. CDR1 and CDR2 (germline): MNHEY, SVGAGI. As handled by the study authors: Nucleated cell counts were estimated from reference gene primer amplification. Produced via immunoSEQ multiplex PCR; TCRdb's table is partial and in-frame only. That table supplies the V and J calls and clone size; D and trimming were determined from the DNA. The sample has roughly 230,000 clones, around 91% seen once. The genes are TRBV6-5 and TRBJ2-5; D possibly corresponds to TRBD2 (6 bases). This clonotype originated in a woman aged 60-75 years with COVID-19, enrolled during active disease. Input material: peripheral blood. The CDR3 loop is CASRGLETQYF. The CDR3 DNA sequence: TGTGCCAGCAGGGGACTAGAGACCCAGTACTTC.